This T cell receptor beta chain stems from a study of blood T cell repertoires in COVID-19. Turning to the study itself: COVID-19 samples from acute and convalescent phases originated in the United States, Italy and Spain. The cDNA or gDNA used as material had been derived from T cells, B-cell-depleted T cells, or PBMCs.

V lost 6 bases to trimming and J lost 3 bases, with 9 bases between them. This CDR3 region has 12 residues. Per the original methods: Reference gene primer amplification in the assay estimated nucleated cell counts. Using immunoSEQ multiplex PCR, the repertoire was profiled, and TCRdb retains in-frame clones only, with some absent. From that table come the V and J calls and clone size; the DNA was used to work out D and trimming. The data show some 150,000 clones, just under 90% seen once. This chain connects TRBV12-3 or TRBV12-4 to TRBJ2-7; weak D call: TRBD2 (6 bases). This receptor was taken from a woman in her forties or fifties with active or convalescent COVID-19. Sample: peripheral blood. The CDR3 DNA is TGTGCCAGCAGCCTCGGGAGCTACGAGCAGTACTTC. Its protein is CASSLGSYEQYF.